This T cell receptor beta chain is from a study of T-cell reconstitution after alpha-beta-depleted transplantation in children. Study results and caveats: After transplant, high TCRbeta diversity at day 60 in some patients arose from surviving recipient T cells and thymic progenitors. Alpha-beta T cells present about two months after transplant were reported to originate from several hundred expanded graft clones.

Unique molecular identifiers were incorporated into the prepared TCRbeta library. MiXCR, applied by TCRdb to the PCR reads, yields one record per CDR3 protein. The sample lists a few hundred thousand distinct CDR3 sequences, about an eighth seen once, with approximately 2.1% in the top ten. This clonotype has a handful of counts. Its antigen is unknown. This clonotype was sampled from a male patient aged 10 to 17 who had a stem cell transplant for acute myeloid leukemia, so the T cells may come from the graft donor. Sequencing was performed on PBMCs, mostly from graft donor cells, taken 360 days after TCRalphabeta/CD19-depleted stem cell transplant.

CDR3 coding DNA: TGTGCCAGCAGCCAAGGGGGGCTGAGGGGGACTGAAGCTTTCTTT. Translation gives CASSQGGLRGTEAFF. The chain employs TRBV4-2 and TRBJ1-1; tentative D call: TRBD1 (6 bases). Germline lookup yields CDR1 LGHNA and CDR2 YNFKEQ. This CDR3 is built from 15 residues. V was trimmed by 1 base and J by 5 bases, leaving 14 bases between them.